Following are 18 T cell receptor beta chains from one sample sequenced in a study of graft-versus-host responses after intestinal transplantation. This table comes from immunoSEQ multiplex PCR, and its TCRdb copy is limited to in-frame clones, with some not included. The sample lists roughly 75,000 clones; about nine tenths were seen once. Their specific antigens are unknown. Sequencing used unstimulated CD4+ T cells sorted from spleen or lymph node cells, obtained before intestinal transplant. The receptor set was obtained from a human donor who received an intestinal transplant.

This chain uses TRBV21-1 with TRBJ1-2; the table's D call, TRBD1, has no DNA check behind it. TRBV21-1 is listed as a pseudogene. This CDR3 region has 13 residues. CDR3 nucleotide sequence: TGTGCCAGCAGCAAAGACAGGGTATATGGCTACACCTTC. It is translated as CASSKDRVYGYTF.

V and J are TRBV19 and TRBJ2-3, with TRBD1 identical over 9 bases. Germline CDR1 is LNHDA and CDR2 is SQIVND (reference sequence). The CDR3 loop spans 16 amino acids. The J segment lost 4 bases and the V segment lost 6 bases, leaving 11 bases of the junction unmatched. The CDR3 here is CASRPTGGGWPDTQYF. The CDR3 bases are TGTGCCAGTAGGCCTACAGGGGGCGGGTGGCCAGATACGCAGTATTTT.

About this clone: An end of the junction does not agree with germline; a read error may underlie this. The V call is TRBV19, the J call TRBJ2-3; 9 nucleotides line up with TRBD2. The CDR3 spans 13 residues. Per germline, CDR1 LNHDA and CDR2 SQIVND (reference sequence). DNA of the CDR3: TGTGCCAGTAGTATACCGACTAGCGGCGGTCCGCATTTT. Encoded protein: CASSIPTSGGPHF.

A few counts support this clone. This chain connects TRBV7-6 to TRBJ1-1; 10 bases are a match to TRBD1. Germline CDR1 SGHVS, CDR2 FNYEAQ. The trim removed 5 bases at V and 3 bases at J, leaving 3 bases unmatched. The CDR3 runs to 14 residues. CDR3 amino acids: CASSPGTGDTEAFF. The CDR3 nucleotides are TGTGCCAGCAGCCCCGGGACAGGGGACACTGAAGCTTTCTTT.

The CDR3 spells CASTLGAGLDYGYTF. CDR3 sequence (DNA): TGTGCCAGCACCCTGGGGGCAGGGTTGGACTATGGCTACACCTTC. The gene calls are TRBV6-1 and TRBJ1-2, with D perhaps matching TRBD1 (6 bases). V was cut by 7 bases and J by 3 bases, with 18 bases left in between. The CDR3 has 15 amino acids. Germline V gene sequence: CDR1 MNHNS, CDR2 SASEGT.

The chain is built from TRBV20-1 and TRBJ1-5, with D possibly being TRBD1 (5 bases). CDR3 length: 9 amino acids. The ends were cut back, 8 bases at V and 9 bases at J, with 8 bases in the middle. In germline, CDR1 is DFQATT, CDR2 SNEGSKA (reference sequence). In DNA form, the CDR3 reads TGCAGTACAAGGGGGCCCCAGCATTTT. It specifies CSTRGPQHF.

The chain couples TRBV19 to TRBJ1-2; D is perhaps TRBD1 (5 bases). CDR3 length equals 11 residues. Between the trimmed V and J ends, which lost 6 bases and 7 bases, there was a span of 9 bases. CDR1 and CDR2 (germline): LNHDA, SQIVND (reference sequence). The CDR3 protein is CASSPGGGYTF. As DNA, the CDR3 is TGTGCCAGTAGCCCCGGGGGTGGCTACACCTTC.

The genes are TRBV4-3 and TRBJ2-3, with TRBD2 matching 11 bases. This CDR3 region has 16 residues. The junction had 7 bases not matched to a gene; V was cut back by 4 bases and J by 4 bases. The germline V gene has CDR1 LGHNA and CDR2 YSLEER. The CDR3 spells CASSPSIAGGSDTQYF. The CDR3 nucleotides are TGCGCCAGCAGCCCCTCCATAGCGGGGGGGTCAGATACGCAGTATTTT.

V usage is TRBV19 and J usage is TRBJ2-4; D perhaps matches TRBD1 (6 bases). Germline V gene sequence: CDR1 LNHDA, CDR2 SQIVND (reference sequence). This CDR3 contains 16 residues. The V gene lost 5 bases and the J gene lost 7 bases, with 21 bases spanning the gap. In DNA, the CDR3 is TGTGCCAGTAGTCCTAGGTCAGGGGTCAGTAGTAACATTCAGTACTTC. Translating it yields CASSPRSGVSSNIQYF.

The gene calls are TRBV6-5 and TRBJ1-4; D is possibly TRBD1 (5 bases). V was pared by 6 bases and J by 6 bases, with 8 bases between. Germline V gives CDR1 MNHEY, CDR2 SVGAGI. This CDR3 comprises 12 residues. CDR3 protein: CASRGLDEKLFF. CDR3 coding DNA: TGTGCCAGCAGGGGGCTAGATGAAAAACTGTTTTTT.

The V gene is TRBV4-3, the J gene TRBJ1-3, with D uncertain. V was clipped by 0 bases and J by 0 bases, with 6 bases between them. The CDR3 is 15 amino acids. Germline CDR1 LGHNA, CDR2 YSLEER. Here the CDR3 reads CASSQDELSGNTIYF. For the CDR3, the DNA is TGCGCCAGCAGCCAAGATGAACTCTCTGGAAACACCATATATTTT.

The genes are TRBV21-1 and TRBJ2-7; TRBD2, as called in the table, went unchecked against the DNA. TRBV21-1 is a recognized pseudogene. CDR3 length: 16 residues. The CDR3 loop reads CASSKKRREVIYEQYF. DNA for the CDR3: TGTGCCAGCAGCAAAAAGCGGCGGGAGGTGATCTACGAGCAGTACTTC.

This rearrangement joins TRBV7-9 to TRBJ2-7; D may be TRBD1 (6 bases). Germline lookup yields CDR1 SEHNR and CDR2 FQNEAQ (reference sequence). V was pared by 1 base and J by 2 bases, with 9 bases between. There are 14 residues in the CDR3. Here the CDR3 DNA reads TGTGCCAGCAGCTTAGGGGGGCAGGCCTACGAGCAGTACTTC. Translation gives CASSLGGQAYEQYF. Complete variable domain (other parts from reference TRBV7-9 and TRBJ2-7): DTGVSQNPRHKITKRGQNVTFRCDPISEHNRLYWYRQTLGQGPEFLTYFQNEAQLEKSRLLSDRFSAERPKGSFSTLEIQRTEQGDSAMYLCASSLGGQAYEQYFGPGTRLTVT.

This chain joins TRBV28 and TRBJ2-7; 7 nucleotides match TRBD2. The CDR3 is 14 amino acids. CDR1 is MDHEN and CDR2 is SYDVKM in the germline V gene. V dropped 6 bases and J dropped 3; count of bases not matched to a gene: 8. CDR3 nucleotide sequence: TGTGCCAGCAGCGTAGTGGGGGACTACTACGAGCAGTACTTC. Its translation: CASSVVGDYYEQYF.

The chain uses TRBV2 and TRBJ2-7; no clear D gene. Germline V CDR1 and CDR2: SNHLY, FYNNEI. V was clipped by 4 bases and J by 6 bases, with 10 bases between them. The CDR3 runs 12 residues. The CDR3: CASSGKNGEQYF. In DNA, the CDR3 is TGTGCCAGCAGTGGAAAAAACGGCGAGCAGTACTTC.

The V gene is TRBV28, the J gene TRBJ2-7, with TRBD1 identical over 10 bases. The CDR3 runs 19 residues. The V and J ends lost 4 bases and 4 bases, in that order; junction bases with no gene match: 19. Germline CDR1 reads MDHEN; CDR2 reads SYDVKM. CDR3 DNA: TGTGCCAGCAGTTCCCCGGGACAGGGGCTCATATTTTTGATGTACGAGCAGTACTTC. Its protein product is CASSSPGQGLIFLMYEQYF.

The chain combines TRBV7-2 with TRBJ1-6; possible D gene TRBD1, 5 bases. CDR1 and CDR2 (germline): SGHTA, FQGNSA. V was pared by 1 base and J by 4 bases, with 8 bases between. The CDR3 is 15 residues long. CDR3 bases: TGTGCCAGCAGCTTAGGACAGCTTTATAATTCACCCCTCCACTTT. Protein sequence: CASSLGQLYNSPLHF.

The V and J genes are TRBV7-2 and TRBJ1-2; D is undetermined. The V end lost 2 bases, the J end lost 7 bases, and 14 bases lay between the germline ends. The CDR3 length is 14 residues. Germline assignment: CDR1 SGHTA and CDR2 FQGNSA. In nucleotides, the CDR3 is TGTGCCAGCAGCTTAACGGTGGCAGGAGGTGGCTACACCTTC. Translating it yields CASSLTVAGGGYTF.